This T cell receptor (beta chain) was documented in a study of blood T cells in healthy people across ages. Overall study results and limits: The CMV status of each donor remained undetermined, and this could have confounded shifts in expanded clonotypes.

On this clonotype itself: The target antigen is unknown.

This CDR3 has 17 residues. Losses at the gene ends were 4 bases for V and 4 bases for J; bases not matched to a gene: 14. In germline, CDR1 is SGHRS, CDR2 YFSETQ. Combining a sample-barcoded 5' primer with a J-beta primer mix, a second PCR ran for roughly 6 to 11 cycles. A 12-random-nucleotide template-switch adaptor tagged each cDNA molecule. TCRdb recomputed calls from the 5' RACE reads with MiXCR, one row per CDR3 protein. The sample has more than 700,000 distinct CDR3 sequences, around half seen once. The rearrangement joins TRBV5-1 to TRBJ2-3; 8 positions agree with TRBD2. The sample consisted of blood. This TCR came from a man of 80 years or more in good health. The CDR3 is CASSPGLARLPPDTQYF. The CDR3 DNA reads TGCGCCAGCAGCCCCGGACTAGCAAGACTTCCACCAGATACGCAGTATTTT.